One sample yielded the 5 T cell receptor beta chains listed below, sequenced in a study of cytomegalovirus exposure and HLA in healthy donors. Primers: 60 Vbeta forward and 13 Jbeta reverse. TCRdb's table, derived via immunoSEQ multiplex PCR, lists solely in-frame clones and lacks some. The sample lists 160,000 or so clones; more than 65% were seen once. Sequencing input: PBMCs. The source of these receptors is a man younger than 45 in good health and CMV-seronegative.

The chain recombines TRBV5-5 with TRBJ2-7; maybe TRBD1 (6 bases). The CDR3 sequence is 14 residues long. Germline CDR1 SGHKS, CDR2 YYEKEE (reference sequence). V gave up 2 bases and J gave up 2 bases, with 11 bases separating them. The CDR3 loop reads CASSLGQPPYEQYF. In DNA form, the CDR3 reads TGTGCCAGCAGCTTAGGACAGCCCCCCTACGAGCAGTACTTC.

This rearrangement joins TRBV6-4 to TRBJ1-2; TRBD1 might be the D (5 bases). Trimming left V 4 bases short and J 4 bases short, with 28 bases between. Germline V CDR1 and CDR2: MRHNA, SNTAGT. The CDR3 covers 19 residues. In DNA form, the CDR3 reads TGTGCCAGCAGTGCCACCTTTGGCCAGGCGACCGGGGGAGGCTATGGCTACACCTTC. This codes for CASSATFGQATGGGYGYTF.

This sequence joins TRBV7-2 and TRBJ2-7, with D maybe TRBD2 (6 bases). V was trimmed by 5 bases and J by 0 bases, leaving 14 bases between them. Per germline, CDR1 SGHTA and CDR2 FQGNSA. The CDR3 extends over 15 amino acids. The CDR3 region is CASSPGTGSSYEQYF. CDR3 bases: TGTGCCAGCAGCCCAGGGACTGGTAGCTCCTACGAGCAGTACTTC.

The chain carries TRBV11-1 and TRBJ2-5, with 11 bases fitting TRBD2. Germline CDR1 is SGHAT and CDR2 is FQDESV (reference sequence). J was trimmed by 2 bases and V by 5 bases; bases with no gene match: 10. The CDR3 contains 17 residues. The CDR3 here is CASSQAGPSGGQETQYF. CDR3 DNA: TGTGCCAGCAGCCAAGCGGGCCCTAGCGGGGGGCAAGAGACCCAGTACTTC.

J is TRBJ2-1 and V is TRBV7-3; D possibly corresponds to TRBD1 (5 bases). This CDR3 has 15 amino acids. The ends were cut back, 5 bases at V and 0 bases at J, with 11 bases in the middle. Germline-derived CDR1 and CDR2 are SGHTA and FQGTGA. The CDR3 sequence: CASSPDTSSYNEQFF. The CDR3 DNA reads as TGTGCCAGCAGCCCGGACACGAGCTCCTACAATGAGCAGTTCTTC.